The 15 T cell receptor beta chains below were found in one sample sequenced in a study of cytomegalovirus exposure and HLA in healthy donors. PCR was performed using 60 Vbeta and 13 Jbeta primers. Assay used: immunoSEQ multiplex PCR; TCRdb lists only in-frame clones, some missing. Of roughly 120,000 clones detected, more than 65% appear once; the ten largest clones hold 2.5% to 3%. Sequencing used PBMCs. The receptors shown here come from a woman under 30 in good health and CMV-seropositive.

The V and J genes are TRBV5-1 and TRBJ2-5, with 12 positions matching TRBD1. Germline-derived CDR1 and CDR2 are SGHRS and YFSETQ. This CDR3 is built from 16 residues. V gave up 5 bases and J gave up 5 bases; unmatched junction bases: 10. Here the CDR3 DNA reads TGCGCCAGCAGTATTGCCGGGACAGGGGGCTTGGAGACCCAGTACTTC. It translates to CASSIAGTGGLETQYF.

V usage is TRBV7-9 and J usage is TRBJ2-1; D is perhaps TRBD2 (6 bases). This CDR3 contains 13 residues. Germline CDR1 reads SEHNR; CDR2 reads FQNEAQ (reference sequence). V was pared by 7 bases and J by 8 bases, with 15 bases between. CDR3 in amino acids: CASNVIREDEQFF. DNA for the CDR3: TGTGCCAGCAACGTTATCAGGGAGGATGAGCAGTTCTTC.

This sequence joins TRBV6-1 and TRBJ1-1, with D perhaps matching TRBD1 (5 bases). The CDR3 length is 15 residues. Germline CDR1 and CDR2: MNHNS and SASEGT. Trimming removed 4 bases from V and 5 bases from J, with 17 bases in between. DNA of the CDR3: TGTGCCAGCAGTGTGGGGGAGGGTTCGGGAACTGAAGCTTTCTTT. Its translation is CASSVGEGSGTEAFF.

This clone has just a few counts. The rearrangement uses TRBV28 and TRBJ1-6, with 7 bases that match TRBD1. Trimming cost V 3 bases and J 8 bases; bases outside gene matches: 10. The CDR3 runs to 16 residues. The germline V gene encodes CDR1 MDHEN and CDR2 SYDVKM. This CDR3 reads CASSFAPGTADSPLHF. CDR3 nucleotides: TGTGCCAGCAGTTTTGCGCCCGGGACAGCGGATTCACCCCTCCACTTT.

This sequence joins TRBV4-1 and TRBJ2-5; 9 bases are a match to TRBD2. There are 16 residues in the CDR3. V shed 0 bases and J 1 base; nucleotides not matched to a gene: 3. Looked up from germline, CDR1 is MGHRA and CDR2 is YSYEKL. CDR3 in DNA: TGCGCCAGCAGCCAAGAGTATAGCGGGGGCCAAGAGACCCAGTACTTC. Translation gives CASSQEYSGGQETQYF.

This chain links TRBV10-3 with TRBJ2-3; 16 bases map to TRBD2. J gave up 5 bases and V 6 bases, and 5 bases lay outside the gene matches. The CDR3 spans 16 residues. Germline V lookup: CDR1 ENHRY, CDR2 SYGVKD. The CDR3 spells CAIRGTSGGARDTQYF. In DNA form, the CDR3 reads TGTGCCATCAGGGGGACTAGCGGGGGGGCTAGAGATACGCAGTATTTT.

The chain links TRBV5-1 to TRBJ1-1; TRBD1 aligns across 7 bases. The V gene end was trimmed by 4 bases and the J gene end by 4 bases; junction bases not matched to a gene: 7. The CDR3 runs 14 residues. Germline V gene lookup returns CDR1 SGHRS and CDR2 YFSETQ. DNA for the CDR3: TGCGCCAGCAGCGGGGGGACAGCTCTCACTGAAGCTTTCTTT. It codes for CASSGGTALTEAFF.

The rearrangement links TRBV25-1 to TRBJ2-1; D is possibly TRBD2 (6 bases). CDR1 is MGHDK, CDR2 SYGVNS, per germline. There are 16 residues in the CDR3. V gave up 4 bases and J gave up 3 bases, with 16 bases separating them. Written as DNA, the CDR3 is TGTGCCAGCAGTGGATCCGGGACTTCCGACTACAATGAGCAGTTCTTC. It is translated as CASSGSGTSDYNEQFF.

The CDR3 DNA reads as TGCGCCAGCAGTCAATCGACAGGGGCTATTGGCTACACCTTC. Encoded protein: CASSQSTGAIGYTF. The chain uses TRBV23-1 and TRBJ1-2, with 8 bases identical to TRBD1. TRBV23-1 is assigned to the ORF class and has an uncertain function. CDR3 length equals 14 residues. With V trimmed by 0 bases and J by 7 bases, 4 bases remained unmatched.

The CDR3 DNA sequence: TGTGCCAGCAGCTTAATCAAGCGGGGGGGCCCTGGTGAGCAGTTCTTC. Residues: CASSLIKRGGPGEQFF. J is TRBJ2-1 and V is TRBV11-2, with 10 bases identical to TRBD2. V shed 2 bases and J 9 bases; nucleotides not matched to a gene: 10. The CDR3 contains 16 residues. The germline gives CDR1 SGHAT, CDR2 FQNNGV.

This sequence joins TRBV4-1 and TRBJ2-7; possibly TRBD1 for D (6 bases). CDR3 size: 15 residues. V was clipped by 1 base and J by 6 bases, with 16 bases between them. Looked up from germline, CDR1 is MGHRA and CDR2 is YSYEKL. The CDR3: CASSQVDQGPGEQYF. The CDR3 coding sequence is TGCGCCAGCAGCCAAGTAGATCAGGGGCCAGGCGAGCAGTACTTC.

This clone was observed a single time. The V gene is TRBV6-5, the J gene TRBJ2-3; possible D gene TRBD2, 7 bases. CDR1 and CDR2 from the germline V gene are MNHEY and SVGAGI. Trimming pared 7 bases from V and 15 bases from J, leaving 26 bases between. The CDR3 sequence is 14 residues long. The CDR3 loop is CASTEGRKRDTEYF. CDR3 nucleotide sequence: TGTGCCAGCACCGAAGGGCGGAAGCGGGACACGGAATATTTT.

This sequence joins TRBV25-1 and TRBJ1-3; D remains ambiguous. CDR3 length: 16 amino acids. Germline CDR1 MGHDK, CDR2 SYGVNS. Trimming cost V 4 bases and J 0 bases, with 13 bases left between them. In nucleotides, the CDR3 is TGTGCCAGCAGTGTAGGGAGCGTCAGCTCTGGAAACACCATATATTTT. This translates into CASSVGSVSSGNTIYF. The variable domain in full, completed from reference TRBV25-1 and TRBJ1-3, reads EADIYQTPRYLVIGTGKKITLECSQTMGHDKMYWYQQDPGMELHLIHYSYGVNSTEKGDLSSESTVSRIRTEHFPLTLESARPSHTSQYLCASSVGSVSSGNTIYFGEGSWLTVV.

This clone appeared once. This chain links TRBV5-1 with TRBJ2-5, with D maybe TRBD2 (7 bases). The germline V and J ends were trimmed by 3 bases and 1 base, with 19 bases remaining between them. Per the germline V gene, CDR1 is SGHRS and CDR2 is YFSETQ. The CDR3 length is 17 residues. The CDR3 nucleotides read TGCGCCAGCAGCTCGTTATCGACGGGGGGCTCCCAAGAGACCCAGTACTTC. Translating it yields CASSSLSTGGSQETQYF.

The table lists this clone with a few counts. V usage is TRBV7-9 and J usage is TRBJ2-5; 11 nucleotides agree with TRBD1. CDR1 is SEHNR, CDR2 FQNEAQ, per germline (reference sequence). This CDR3 contains 15 residues. Unmatched junction bases numbered 7, after V lost 5 bases and J lost 5 bases. The CDR3 nucleotides read TGTGCCAGCAGCACGAACCGGGACAGGGGGGAGACCCAGTACTTC. This encodes CASSTNRDRGETQYF. The full variable domain, with the rest looked up from reference TRBV7-9 and TRBJ2-5, is DTGVSQNPRHKITKRGQNVTFRCDPISEHNRLYWYRQTLGQGPEFLTYFQNEAQLEKSRLLSDRFSAERPKGSFSTLEIQRTEQGDSAMYLCASSTNRDRGETQYFGPGTRLLVL.